This T cell receptor beta chain was found in a study of neoadjuvant nivolumab and ipilimumab in lung cancer. Study-level points and caveats: Resected tumors had greater TCR richness and clonality than uninvolved lung. From pretherapy to surgery, tumor richness and clonality rose with dual therapy. Only a single major-pathologic-response sample was available for clonality analysis.

The CDR3 sequence is 13 residues long. Germline loops: CDR1 SGHTA, CDR2 FQGNSA. Trimming cost V 6 bases and J 0 bases, with 8 bases left between them. Assay: immunoSEQ multiplex PCR; the TCRdb copy retains only in-frame clones and omits some. This table has 30,000 to 45,000 clones, roughly nine tenths appearing once. In the case of this clone: The antigen remains unidentified.

The receptor comes from an adult with non-small cell lung cancer. This chain connects TRBV7-2 to TRBJ1-1; D gene ambiguous. The source was peripheral blood, collected before neoadjuvant nivolumab, alone or with ipilimumab. The CDR3 bases are TGTGCCAGCAGTCGCATAATGAACACTGAAGCTTTCTTT. Translating it yields CASSRIMNTEAFF.